Listed below are T cell receptor beta chains from one sample, sequenced in a study of control samples from healthy donors and cancer patients. Measured with immunoSEQ multiplex PCR; TCRdb has only the in-frame clones, and not every one. The sample consists of 170,000 or so clones, approximately 94% of them appearing once. Sample: blood. These receptors came from a man between 25 and 39 years old in good health. Each CDR3 is given with its conserved first and last residue. Clone size, where shown, is once, few, many, or a class for clones that have expanded.

size: few
J: TRBJ1-2
V: TRBV5-4
CDR3: CASRDRGSSFGYTF

size: NA
J: TRBJ2-5
V: TRBV5-1
CDR3: CASSLAAGGLETQYF

size: NA
J: TRBJ1-5
V: TRBV7-9
CDR3: CASSPGTGRKPQHF

size: NA
J: TRBJ2-3
V: TRBV19
CDR3: CASSIAAGPTDTQYF

size: NA
J: TRBJ1-6
V: TRBV3-1/TRBV3-2
CDR3: CASSHSTVTSPLHF

size: NA
J: TRBJ2-5
V: TRBV2
CDR3: CASRWEARVPRETQYF

size: NA
J: TRBJ2-5
V: TRBV25-1
CDR3: CASSAWETIGQETQYF

size: NA
J: TRBJ2-3
V: TRBV27
CDR3: CASSFWTTGGPDTQYF

size: once
J: TRBJ2-3
V: TRBV2
CDR3: CASGLTLAAGTDTQYF

size: few
J: TRBJ2-5
V: TRBV29-1
CDR3: CSARAYSQETQYF

size: NA
J: TRBJ1-5
V: TRBV5-1
CDR3: CASSLLGGNQPQHF

size: NA
J: TRBJ2-7
V: TRBV7-8
CDR3: CASSPTDRQQYF

size: NA
J: TRBJ2-2
V: TRBV14
CDR3: CASSHRGSNTGELFF

size: few
J: TRBJ1-5
V: TRBV19
CDR3: CASSSSGLEPQHF

size: NA
J: TRBJ1-6
V: TRBV30
CDR3: CAWSPSGNSYNSPLHF

size: NA
J: TRBJ2-3
V: TRBV2
CDR3: CASMPKAGPTDTQYF

size: NA
J: TRBJ2-3
V: TRBV5-4
CDR3: CASSLGSRGNTQYF

size: once
J: TRBJ2-5
V: TRBV9
CDR3: CASSSGTTPQETQYF

size: NA
J: TRBJ1-5
V: TRBV7-2
CDR3: CASSLNGPLVSQPQHF

size: NA
J: TRBJ2-7
V: TRBV20-1
CDR3: CSARYMGQYF

size: once
J: TRBJ1-2
V: TRBV14
CDR3: CASSPGGAYYGYTF

size: once
J: TRBJ2-7
V: TRBV9
CDR3: CASSVARDSHRYEQYF

size: once
J: TRBJ2-2
V: TRBV7-9
CDR3: CASSHKGGGHSTGELFF

size: NA
J: TRBJ1-6
V: TRBV28
CDR3: CASSFRGGTPLHF

size: NA
J: TRBJ2-7
V: TRBV14
CDR3: CASSQEWASSSGRTYEQYF

size: NA
J: TRBJ2-6
V: TRBV5-5
CDR3: CASSLALGPGANVLTF

size: NA
J: TRBJ2-5
V: TRBV2
CDR3: CAMNSRGVAETQYF

size: NA
J: TRBJ2-6
V: TRBV18
CDR3: CASSPTYRDRFGANVLTF

size: NA
J: TRBJ1-2
V: TRBV3-1/TRBV3-2
CDR3: CASSQVNGYTF

size: NA
J: TRBJ1-4
V: TRBV5-4
CDR3: CASSLGISEKLFF

size: NA
J: TRBJ1-2
V: TRBV4-2
CDR3: CASSQEGGGYTF

size: few
J: TRBJ1-1
V: TRBV30
CDR3: CAWNRQGSTEAFF

size: NA
J: TRBJ2-1
V: TRBV4-1
CDR3: CASSQTGKLAGGNEQFF

size: NA
J: TRBJ2-2
V: TRBV10-1
CDR3: CASSESGKGAGTGELFF

size: NA
J: TRBJ1-5
V: TRBV19
CDR3: CASHERGRGQPQHF

size: NA
J: TRBJ2-7
V: TRBV7-8
CDR3: CASSWDTLYEQYF

size: NA
J: TRBJ2-3
V: TRBV29-1
CDR3: CSVEEPRQNTDTQYF

size: NA
J: TRBJ2-3
V: TRBV5-8
CDR3: CASSLGTSGKADTQYF

size: once
J: TRBJ1-2
V: TRBV20-1
CDR3: CSASKWTATFGGYTF

size: NA
J: TRBJ2-3
V: TRBV5-1
CDR3: CASSKTGSGTDTQYF

size: NA
J: TRBJ1-6
V: TRBV10-3
CDR3: CAISEFGGRNNSPLHF

size: NA
J: TRBJ2-7
V: TRBV12-3/TRBV12-4
CDR3: CASREQGNYEQYF

size: NA
J: TRBJ2-7
V: TRBV9
CDR3: CASSVTQGKAYEQYF

size: NA
J: TRBJ1-5
V: TRBV5-1
CDR3: CASSLDGAQGQPQHF

size: NA
J: TRBJ1-5
V: TRBV30
CDR3: CAWSAIQSNQPQHF

size: NA
J: TRBJ2-1
V: TRBV5-1
CDR3: CASSLEREAQFF